A single sample gave rise to the 11 T cell receptor beta chains below, sequenced in a study of CD8+ T cells in alopecia areata (dated by TCRdb to the late 2010s). Library preparation used the immunoSEQ multiplex PCR assay. RNA was extracted from all samples and reverse transcribed into cDNA as template for TCR sequencing. The immuneACCESS repertoire file appears here via TCRdb, limited to in-frame rearrangements. These files lack a portion of the clones; in checked studies, under half of the deficit traces to unresolved V genes, and the cause of the others is not known. Counted in this sample were about 8,900 clones; 65% to 80% of them appeared once. The leading ten clones occupy about 15% of the sample. From alopecia areata patients, peripheral blood was collected along with lesional scalp punch biopsies. Material: skin. The receptors come from a human donor with alopecia areata.

This clone has just a few counts. The chain recombines TRBV5-6 with TRBJ2-2; D is uncertain. V shed 4 bases and J shed 5 bases, with 9 bases lying between them. From germline, CDR1 is SGHDT and CDR2 YYEEEE. CDR3 length: 13 residues. This CDR3 reads CASSPAATGELFF. CDR3 DNA: TGTGCCAGCAGCCCCGCTGCGACCGGGGAGCTGTTTTTT.

The genes are TRBV7-9 and TRBJ2-3, with D perhaps matching TRBD1 (6 bases). There are 18 residues in the CDR3. Trimming left V 2 bases short and J 0 bases short, with 18 bases between. CDR1 and CDR2 (germline): SEHNR, FQNEAQ (reference sequence). The CDR3, as DNA: TGTGCCAGCAGCTTACGACAGGAGCGTCGGGTTAGCACAGATACGCAGTATTTT. This encodes CASSLRQERRVSTDTQYF. Drawing the rest from reference TRBV7-9 and TRBJ2-3, the complete variable domain is DTGVSQNPRHKITKRGQNVTFRCDPISEHNRLYWYRQTLGQGPEFLTYFQNEAQLEKSRLLSDRFSAERPKGSFSTLEIQRTEQGDSAMYLCASSLRQERRVSTDTQYFGPGTRLTVL.

The V gene is TRBV6-6, the J gene TRBJ2-5; 7 bases are a match to TRBD2. V dropped 2 bases and J dropped 9; count of bases not matched to a gene: 15. Germline CDR1 reads MNHNY; CDR2 reads SVGAGI (reference sequence). The CDR3 has 16 residues. CDR3 nucleotides: TGTGCCAGCAGTTACGGGGTGGGGTCTAGCGGAGCAGCCCAGTACTTC. As protein: CASSYGVGSSGAAQYF.

The V call is TRBV29-1, the J call TRBJ2-3; 7 positions agree with TRBD1. CDR3 length equals 13 residues. The trim removed 4 bases at V and 0 bases at J, leaving 1 base unmatched. Per germline, CDR1 SQVTM and CDR2 ANQGSEA. The CDR3 is CSVAQGSTDTQYF. CDR3 nucleotides: TGCAGCGTTGCACAGGGGAGCACAGATACGCAGTATTTT.

The chain recombines TRBV15 with TRBJ2-7; 7 bases agree with TRBD2. The CDR3 has 14 residues. Germline V gene data show CDR1 as LNHNV and CDR2 as YYDKDF (reference sequence). Trimming took 0 bases from V and 5 from J; bases not matched to a gene: 4. In DNA form, the CDR3 reads TGTGCCACCAGCAGAGAAGCGGGACCCCACGAGCAGTACTTC. It specifies CATSREAGPHEQYF.

This chain links TRBV15 with TRBJ1-1; TRBD1 aligns across 8 bases. V was pared by 3 bases and J by 4 bases, with 10 bases of the junction left unmatched. This CDR3 has 16 amino acids. Germline CDR1 is LNHNV and CDR2 is YYDKDF (reference sequence). The CDR3 loop reads CATSSVGQGLGTEAFF. In DNA form, the CDR3 reads TGTGCCACCAGCAGTGTCGGACAGGGATTGGGCACTGAAGCTTTCTTT.

The J gene is TRBJ2-1, the V gene TRBV6-4; tentatively, D is TRBD2 (6 bases). The CDR3 consists of 13 residues. Looked up from germline, CDR1 is MRHNA and CDR2 is SNTAGT. V lost 2 bases and J lost 9, with 11 bases in between. CDR3 sequence: CASSDSYSGEQFF. CDR3 coding DNA: TGTGCCAGCAGTGACAGCTATAGCGGTGAGCAGTTCTTC.

The CDR3 spells CASSILPGWTGELFF. The CDR3 region has the DNA TGTGCCAGCAGCATCCTCCCCGGTTGGACCGGGGAGCTGTTTTTT. V is TRBV7-3 and J is TRBJ2-2; D gene unclear. V lost 5 bases, J lost 5 bases, and 15 bases lay in between. The germline gives CDR1 SGHTA, CDR2 FQGTGA. There are 15 residues in the CDR3. The variable domain in full, with the rest retrieved from reference TRBV7-3 and TRBJ2-2, is GAGVSQTPSNKVTEKGKYVELRCDPISGHTALYWYRQSLGQGPEFLIYFQGTGAADDSGLPNDRFFAVRPEGSVSTLKIQRTERGDSAVYLCASSILPGWTGELFFGEGSRLTVL.

The chain employs TRBV7-3 and TRBJ2-5, with a tentative D call TRBD1 (7 bases). Germline lookup yields CDR1 SGHTA and CDR2 FQGTGA. V was cut by 3 bases and J by 2 bases, with 13 bases left in between. The CDR3 runs 15 residues. The CDR3 region has the DNA TGTGCCAGCAGCTTCCAGGGGGGCTTTCAAGAGACCCAGTACTTC. It translates to CASSFQGGFQETQYF.

The chain uses TRBV6-5 and TRBJ1-6, with D unresolved. CDR1 and CDR2 (germline): MNHEY, SVGAGI. V gave up 0 bases and J gave up 14 bases, with 11 bases separating them. This CDR3 is 13 amino acids long. CDR3 DNA sequence: TGTGCCAGCAGTTACTCGAACGGGAGATCCCTCCACTTT. The encoded protein is CASSYSNGRSLHF.

This chain joins TRBV7-2 and TRBJ1-2; 7 nucleotides agree with TRBD1. The CDR3 length is 17 residues. Germline CDR1 reads SGHTA; CDR2 reads FQGNSA. The J segment lost 4 bases and the V segment lost 6 bases, leaving 17 bases of the junction unmatched. In DNA, the CDR3 is TGTGCCAGCAGTCCTTACCTGGCAGGGGGGGGTCCCTATGGCTACACCTTC. Protein: CASSPYLAGGGPYGYTF.